Each of the 10 T cell receptor beta chains below was sequenced from the same sample in a study of human T cells and chemical hapten exposure (dated by TCRdb to about 2021). The method was RACE. Sequencing instrument: NextSeq 500. TCRdb cleaned the public reads at Q25 with fastp, built clones with MiXCR and kept in-frame beta chains. Each CDR3 protein appears once, grouped with its most common genes and DNA. The sample table contains more than 150,000 distinct CDR3 sequences; only one count was recorded for almost 30% of them. Together, the top ten hold roughly 3% of the sample. The intended sense of this specimen's time point label: pre-sensitization, week 0. According to the study, the label for this sample's treatment or condition signals: therapeutic diphenylcyclopropenone sensitization with weekly scalp DPC. The specimen was whole blood, collected in connection with sensitization to the hapten diphenylcyclopropenone (DPC). The receptors were gathered from a woman in her 30s with alopecia areata. Some clones in this sample may be carry-over from other donors' samples.

The V gene is TRBV7-8, the J gene TRBJ2-7; perhaps D is TRBD1 or TRBD2 (5 bases each). V lost 5 bases and J lost 5, with 13 bases in between. CDR1 is SGHVS and CDR2 is FQNEAQ in the germline V gene. The CDR3 has 13 amino acids. CDR3 in DNA: TGTGCCAGCAGCCCCGGGACCTACCACGAGCAGTACTTC. It translates to CASSPGTYHEQYF.

This clonotype turned up a few times. The chain has TRBV11-2 and TRBJ2-1; 9 bases are shared with TRBD1. The CDR3 runs to 16 residues. Germline V lookup: CDR1 SGHAT, CDR2 FQNNGV. Losses at the gene ends were 5 bases for V and 5 bases for J; bases not matched to a gene: 10. CDR3 residues: CASSASTGGLDNEQFF. CDR3 in DNA: TGTGCCAGCAGCGCCTCTACAGGGGGCCTCGACAATGAGCAGTTCTTC.

This clonotype was found once. The chain has TRBV2 and TRBJ1-3; no clear D. Trimming removed 4 bases from V and 2 bases from J, with 12 bases in between. CDR3 size: 15 residues. Germline V gene lookup returns CDR1 SNHLY and CDR2 FYNNEI. CDR3 coding DNA: TGTGCCAGCAGTGGGACCTTAGGCCCTGGAAACACCATATATTTT. Its translation: CASSGTLGPGNTIYF.

This clonotype was detected a few times. CDR3 in DNA: TGTGCCAGCAGCAACACCTGGCAGGGGGGGCACACCATATATTTT. This gives the protein CASSNTWQGGHTIYF. This chain links TRBV28 with TRBJ1-3; 7 bases align to TRBD1. The V segment lost 6 bases and the J segment 8 bases; nucleotides outside the gene matches: 13. CDR1 MDHEN and CDR2 SYDVKM come from the germline V gene. There are 15 residues in the CDR3.

This chain links TRBV19 with TRBJ2-2; D unclear. The CDR3 runs 13 residues. Trimming shortened V by 7 bases and J by 2 bases, and 8 bases separated the two germline ends. CDR1 and CDR2 from the germline V gene are LNHDA and SQIVND (reference sequence). CDR3 in amino acids: CASMFHNTGELFF. The CDR3 DNA follows: TGTGCCAGTATGTTTCATAACACCGGGGAGCTGTTTTTT.

This clonotype was seen only a few times. V is TRBV29-1 and J is TRBJ2-7, with TRBD2 matching 7 bases. The CDR3 has 14 residues. Germline assignment: CDR1 SQVTM and CDR2 ANQGSEA. The ends lost 4 bases at V and 2 bases at J; junction bases unmatched: 8. CDR3: CSVVPGTTAYEQYF. In nucleotides, the CDR3 is TGCAGCGTTGTACCTGGGACTACCGCCTACGAGCAGTACTTC.

The J gene is TRBJ2-5, the V gene TRBV6-1; 7 bases are a match to TRBD1. J gave up 7 bases and V 1 base, and 6 bases lay outside the gene matches. Germline V gene lookup returns CDR1 MNHNS and CDR2 SASEGT. The CDR3 is 14 residues long. The CDR3 DNA follows: TGTGCCAGCAGTGAAGGACGACAGGGACGGACCCAGTACTTC. Its translation: CASSEGRQGRTQYF.

The chain has TRBV28 and TRBJ2-5; D uncertain. Trimming removed 5 bases from V and 1 base from J, with 5 bases in between. The CDR3 is 12 amino acids. The germline V gene has CDR1 MDHEN and CDR2 SYDVKM. CDR3 nucleotides: TGTGCCAGCAGTCTCCCCCAAGAGACCCAGTACTTC. Translation: CASSLPQETQYF. Supplemented by reference TRBV28 and TRBJ2-5, the full variable domain reads DVKVTQSSRYLVKRTGEKVFLECVQDMDHENMFWYRQDPGLGLRLIYFSYDVKMKEKGDIPEGYSVSREKKERFSLILESASTNQTSMYLCASSLPQETQYFGPGTRLLVL.

The genes are TRBV28 and TRBJ1-4; D gene unclear. Germline CDR1 MDHEN, CDR2 SYDVKM. The V gene lost 5 bases and the J gene lost 4 bases, with 14 bases spanning the gap. The CDR3 has 15 residues. Here the CDR3 reads CASSLAGVNNEKLFF. The CDR3 bases are TGTGCCAGCAGTCTCGCCGGGGTGAATAATGAAAAACTGTTTTTT.

The rearrangement joins TRBV7-9 to TRBJ2-7; D not certain. V lost 0 bases, J lost 7 bases, and 10 bases lay in between. The CDR3 is made up of 13 amino acids. Germline V CDR1 and CDR2: SEHNR, FQNEAQ (reference sequence). CDR3 nucleotides: TGTGCCAGCAGCTTAGCGGGTCAAGGGGAGCAGTACTTC. Protein product: CASSLAGQGEQYF.